The present TCR beta chain was sequenced within a study of blood T cell repertoires in COVID-19 (dated by TCRdb to the early 2020s). With regard to the full study: Collaborator samples came from the United States, Italy and Spain and covered acute and convalescent phases of COVID-19. Where HLA class I and class II types were available, the types were taken from metadata supplied by the sample provider, not from assay-based typing. Subjects who had been exposed to COVID-19, were actively infected with it, or had recovered from it provided the deeply sampled blood TCRbeta repertoires that made up the dataset. The material from the prospective study consisted of cDNA or gDNA derived from T cells, B-cell-depleted T cells, or PBMCs. The sample metadata nearly always contained a de-identified subject ID, COVID-19 status, age in years and sex. The samples were drawn from two sources: the first 160 participants of the ongoing ImmuneRACE study, and over 950 subjects contributed by 6 global collaborators. The repertoires were released in a freely available public database meant as a resource for research on the immune response to SARS-CoV-2.

Details on this clone: The target of this receptor is not known. No base quality values were provided; no much bigger clone lies one nucleotide off.

TCRbeta CDR3 regions were amplified from genomic DNA by means of the immunoSEQ Assay, a bias-controlled multiplex PCR. The paper's processing steps were these. The number of nucleated cells in each sample was estimated by amplification of reference gene primers within the assay. Sequence reads were collapsed and filtered to measure the absolute abundance of every unique TCRbeta CDR3 rearrangement. Productive Simpson clonality was computed per sample as the square root of Simpson's diversity index over productive rearrangements. This is the immuneACCESS table as TCRdb keeps it, with only in-frame sequences that have V and J called. A part of the clones is gone; compared with another copy, unresolved V genes explain less than half, and the rest is unexplained. V, J and clone size are those of that table, while D and trimming were read from the DNA. Across this sample there are 150,000 to 200,000 clones, with around 85% seen only once. Of the sample, around 3.2% falls within the top ten clones.

Collaborating institutions collected whole blood in K2EDTA tubes following their own protocols. For TCRbeta analysis, collaborators shipped samples in one of three forms: frozen whole blood, isolated PBMCs, or DNA extracted from either of those sample types. In the germline V gene, CDR1 corresponds to ENHRY and CDR2 to SYGVKD. Trimming accounts for 7 bases at V and 5 bases at J, while the number of junction bases matched to no gene is 7. The CDR3 has 13 amino acids, counting the end cysteine and phenylalanine. The CDR3 DNA has 39 bases and is translated from base 1. What the research found in general, with its limitations: Clinical and demographic metadata were provided uncurated, with the amount varying by source and participant.

Input material: peripheral blood. This clonotype was obtained from a human donor with acute or convalescent COVID-19. The donor label of this sample is uncertain. Rearrangement joined TRBV10-3 to TRBJ2-5, with 7 bases in between that match TRBD1. The DNA sequence follows: TGTGCCATCACTCTGACAGGGCGTGAGACCCAGTACTTC. It translates to CAITLTGRETQYF.